The present T cell receptor (beta chain) was sequenced within a study of vaccination effects on CD4 cells after COVID-19. The method was immunoSEQ multiplex PCR; TCRdb's version includes in-frame clones alone and lacks a portion of them. Of tens of thousands of clones listed, 76% are singletons. Culturing for 10 days preceded CD4+ T cell isolation. It was between March and December 2020 that the person had a SARS-CoV-2 infection confirmed by PCR. Of the BNT162b2 and mRNA-1273 vaccines, participants received two doses of one or the other. Germline V lookup: CDR1 LNHDA, CDR2 SQIVND (reference sequence). Trimming removed 6 bases from V and 4 bases from J; junction bases left unmatched: 8. CDR3 length equals 15 residues. About this clone itself: Its antigen is undetermined.

The chain joins TRBV19 to TRBJ1-2, with 10 bases fitting TRBD1. The clonotype comes from a human donor who had a prior SARS-CoV-2 infection. The sample consisted of CD4+ T cells from PBMCs cultured without peptide, taken after COVID-19 vaccination. The DNA for the CDR3 is TGTGCCAGTAGCAGGACCCGACAGGGGGCCTATGGCTACACCTTC. Its protein is CASSRTRQGAYGYTF.